This T cell receptor beta chain was recorded in a study of response to subunit inactivated influenza vaccine. TCRdb redid the calling of the RT-PCR reads with MiXCR, one entry per CDR3 protein. The sample includes about 540,000 distinct CDR3 sequences, around 21% of them seen just once. Germline V gene data show CDR1 as DFQATT and CDR2 as SNEGSKA (reference sequence). This CDR3 is 15 amino acids long. Deletions cut 4 bases from V and 3 bases from J, with 19 bases between. A further study also used this sample, focusing on T cells expressing NK-cell markers. Turning to that study: The TCR beta cDNA came from 5'RACE template switching with UMIs. Seven of the eight sequenced donors were classified as HCMV-seropositive, and one was classified as seronegative. Among CD8+ T cells from five or six donors, dominant NKG2C+ clonotypes accounted for roughly 1.0-8%.

The sequencing used CD4+ T cells sorted from PBMCs, collected 12 days after vaccination. The source is a man between 50 and 59 years old who received an inactivated influenza vaccine. The chain recombines TRBV20-1 with TRBJ2-7; no firm D call. CDR3 sequence reads: CSAKSRRMYLYEQYF. CDR3 DNA: TGCAGTGCTAAAAGTAGGCGGATGTATCTCTACGAGCAGTACTTC.